The source of this T cell receptor beta chain is a study of T cell repertoires in cytomegalovirus infection (dated by TCRdb to about 2019). As for the study more broadly: Alongside well-studied HLA-B-restricted epitopes, the peptide stimulations were aimed at recently identified HLA-C-restricted CMV epitopes, whose presentation resists viral immunomodulation. Donor HLA type was relevant to the analysis, as public TCR beta signatures indicated carriage of CMV infection together with the matching HLA type.

Sequenced using an Illumina HiSeq 1500. The public reads were reanalyzed by TCRdb: fastp trimming at Q25, MiXCR alignment, in-frame beta chains only. A single entry per CDR3 protein holds the most common genes and DNA from its merged rows. The sample profile shows about half a million distinct CDR3 sequences; 30% to 40% of them were found once. Around a sixth of the sample is held by the ten biggest clonotypes. Concerning this clonotype: Its antigen has not been determined. Base qualities are missing; no much larger clone stands one base away.

Findings and caveats that apply to the study as a whole: The ex vivo response was dominated by HLA-C-restricted CMV-specific TCR beta clonotypes, and the single most frequent clonotype in two of eight donors was supplied by these HLA-C-restricted clonotypes. Cumulative frequency of public TCR beta family members discriminated carriers of CMV infection plus the relevant HLA type in this cohort and an independent 352-donor cohort.

The CDR3 has 14 amino acids, counting the end cysteine and phenylalanine. The DNA shown is the 42-base CDR3, in frame from base 1. The germline V gene specifies LGHNA as CDR1 and YSLEER as CDR2. V lost 1 base and J lost 5 bases, and the count of bases not matched to a germline gene is 1. Read against the paper, the sample's treatment or condition label means: in vitro stimulation with specific CMV peptide epitopes to enrich CMV-specific T cells. The source material was cultured PBMCs, sampled from culture after CMV antigen stimulation. The chain is encoded by TRBV4-3 joined to TRBJ2-3, with 9 junctional bases fitting TRBD1. The receptor was isolated from a human donor in good health (CMV status not recorded). Some clones in this sample may be carry-over from other donors' samples. The base sequence is TGCGCCAGCAGCCAAGGACAGGGGGGAGATACGCAGTATTTT. Its translation is CASSQGQGGDTQYF.